This TCR beta chain was recovered during a study of T cell repertoires in cytomegalovirus infection. This clonotype was detected many times. Its target is unknown. Using its own MiXCR run on the reads, TCRdb lists one record per CDR3 protein. In the table there are hundreds of thousands of distinct CDR3 sequences, approximately 40% of which are singletons. Study-wide results and caveats: There were HLA-C-restricted CMV-specific TCR beta clonotypes dominating the ex vivo response.

Germline CDR1 is MNHNS and CDR2 is SASEGT. Losses at the gene ends were 6 bases for V and 6 bases for J; bases not matched to a gene: 7. The CDR3 consists of 13 residues. The clonotype originates from a human donor in good health (CMV status not recorded). Some clones in this sample may be carry-over from other donors' samples. Sequencing was performed on PBMCs. This sequence joins TRBV6-1 and TRBJ2-7; TRBD2 matches 8 bases. CDR3 protein: CASRGTSWVEQYF. CDR3 DNA: TGTGCCAGCAGGGGGACTAGTTGGGTCGAGCAGTACTTC.